Shown below are 10 T cell receptor beta chains from a single sample sequenced in a study of memory CD4+ T cells and cytomegalovirus serostatus. Single viable CD3+CD4+CD8-CD45RO+ cells were sorted as the memory CD4+ T cells. Method: immunoSEQ multiplex PCR; TCRdb's copy keeps in-frame clones and lacks some. Here the sample spans tens of thousands of clones, 75% to 80% being singletons. Input material: memory CD4+ T cells from blood. These receptors all come from an adult in good health and CMV-seropositive.

The CDR3 DNA reads TGCAGTGCTAGCCCGTATACTGAAGCTTTCTTT. This sequence encodes CSASPYTEAFF. The rearrangement links TRBV20-1 to TRBJ1-1; D is ambiguous. Germline V lookup: CDR1 DFQATT, CDR2 SNEGSKA (reference sequence). V was shortened by 3 bases and J by 5 bases, with 7 bases between the two germline ends. The CDR3 extends over 11 amino acids.

The chain links TRBV18 to TRBJ1-6, with TRBD1 matching over 8 bases. There are 16 residues in the CDR3. The V and J ends lost 5 bases and 0 bases, in that order; junction bases with no gene match: 3. Germline CDR1 reads KGHSH; CDR2 reads LQKENI. CDR3 DNA: TGTGCCAGCTCAGACAGGGGTAGCTCCTATAATTCACCCCTCCACTTT. It encodes CASSDRGSSYNSPLHF.

The chain has TRBV7-2 and TRBJ2-5, with TRBD2 identical over 7 bases. The trim removed 2 bases at V and 4 bases at J, leaving 7 bases unmatched. The germline V gene encodes CDR1 SGHTA and CDR2 FQGNSA. The CDR3 has 15 residues. CDR3 sequence (DNA): TGTGCCAGCAGCTTACGTGAGGCGGGAGTAGAGACCCAGTACTTC. Encoded protein: CASSLREAGVETQYF.

J is TRBJ1-3 and V is TRBV5-1, with D possibly TRBD1 on 5 matching bases. V was trimmed by 4 bases and J by 0 bases, leaving 11 bases between them. The germline V gene encodes CDR1 SGHRS and CDR2 YFSETQ. The CDR3 length is 15 residues. The CDR3 spells CASSAEGFSGNTIYF. CDR3 in DNA: TGCGCCAGCAGCGCAGAGGGGTTCTCTGGAAACACCATATATTTT.

The chain recombines TRBV28 with TRBJ2-7; D might be TRBD2 (6 bases). V lost 3 bases and J lost 7, with 10 bases in between. CDR3 length: 12 amino acids. Germline V CDR1 and CDR2: MDHEN, SYDVKM. For the CDR3, the DNA is TGTGCCAGCAGTTTTGGAGGGGATGAGCAGTACTTC. Translating gives CASSFGGDEQYF. Supplemented by reference TRBV28 and TRBJ2-7, the full variable domain reads DVKVTQSSRYLVKRTGEKVFLECVQDMDHENMFWYRQDPGLGLRLIYFSYDVKMKEKGDIPEGYSVSREKKERFSLILESASTNQTSMYLCASSFGGDEQYFGPGTRLTVT.

This clone was recorded a few times. Within the sample, other DNA sequences also encode this same CDR3. The rearrangement uses TRBV18 and TRBJ1-1; D remains ambiguous. The V end was cut by 0 bases, the J end by 0 bases, with 8 bases between. The germline V gene encodes CDR1 KGHSH and CDR2 LQKENI. CDR3 length: 15 amino acids. The CDR3 sequence is CASSPPTSMNTEAFF. The CDR3 DNA is TGTGCCAGCTCACCACCGACGAGCATGAACACTGAAGCTTTCTTT.

V and J are TRBV27 and TRBJ2-7; 11 positions match TRBD2. CDR1 is MNHEY, CDR2 SMNVEV, per germline (reference sequence). This CDR3 is 15 amino acids long. The V gene end was trimmed by 4 bases and the J gene end by 6 bases; junction bases not matched to a gene: 8. The CDR3: CASSSLTSGNGEQYF. CDR3 coding DNA: TGTGCCAGCAGTTCCCTGACTAGCGGGAATGGCGAGCAGTACTTC.

This sequence joins TRBV7-8 and TRBJ1-5, with TRBD1 as a possible D gene (5 bases). This CDR3 has 18 amino acids. From germline, CDR1 is SGHVS and CDR2 FQNEAQ. V gave up 5 bases and J gave up 4 bases, with 24 bases separating them. The CDR3 loop is CASSPTVDSRVENQPQHF. The CDR3 DNA sequence: TGTGCCAGCAGCCCGACAGTTGACAGCAGAGTCGAGAATCAGCCCCAGCATTTT.

The rearrangement joins TRBV6-6 to TRBJ2-7; tentatively, D is TRBD2 (5 bases). V was pared by 6 bases and J by 0 bases, with 12 bases between. Germline CDR1 is MNHNY and CDR2 is SVGAGI (reference sequence). The CDR3 sequence is 14 residues long. DNA of the CDR3: TGTGCCAGCAGATGGACTCTTAGCTCCTACGAGCAGTACTTC. Protein sequence: CASRWTLSSYEQYF.

This clone has a handful of counts. The chain couples TRBV2 to TRBJ1-2, with 9 bases identical to TRBD1. The CDR3 spans 16 residues. Germline CDR1 reads SNHLY; CDR2 reads FYNNEI. The V and J ends lost 6 bases and 7 bases, in that order; junction bases with no gene match: 15. CDR3 bases: TGTGCCAGCAGAGAACCGGGACAGGGAAATCTCGGTGGCTACACCTTC. Translating gives CASREPGQGNLGGYTF.